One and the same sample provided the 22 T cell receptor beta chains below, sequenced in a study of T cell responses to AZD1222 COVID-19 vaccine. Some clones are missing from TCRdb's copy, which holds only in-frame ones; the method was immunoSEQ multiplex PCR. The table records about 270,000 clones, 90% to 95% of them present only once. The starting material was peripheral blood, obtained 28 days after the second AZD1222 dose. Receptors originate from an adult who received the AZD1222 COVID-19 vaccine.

The CDR3 sequence is CASSSEQGEVNYGYTF. CDR3 DNA: TGTGCCAGTAGTAGCGAACAGGGTGAAGTTAACTATGGCTACACCTTC. This chain links TRBV19 with TRBJ1-2, with D possibly being TRBD1 (6 bases). The CDR3 length is 16 residues. Deletions cut 4 bases from V and 1 base from J, with 16 bases between. The germline V gene encodes CDR1 LNHDA and CDR2 SQIVND (reference sequence).

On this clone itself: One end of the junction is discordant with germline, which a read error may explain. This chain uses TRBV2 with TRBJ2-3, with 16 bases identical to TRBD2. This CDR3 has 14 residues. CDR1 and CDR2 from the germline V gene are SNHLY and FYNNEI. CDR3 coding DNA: TGTGCCAGCAGACCGGGACTAGCGGGGGGGCGAGGTGGTTTT. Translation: CASRPGLAGGRGGF.

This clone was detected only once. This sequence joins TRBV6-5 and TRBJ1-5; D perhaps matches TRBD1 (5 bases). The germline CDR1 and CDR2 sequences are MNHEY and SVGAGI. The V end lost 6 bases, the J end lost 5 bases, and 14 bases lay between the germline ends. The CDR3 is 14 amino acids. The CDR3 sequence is CASRRWGLDQPQHF. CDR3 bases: TGTGCCAGCAGAAGGTGGGGGTTGGATCAGCCCCAGCATTTT.

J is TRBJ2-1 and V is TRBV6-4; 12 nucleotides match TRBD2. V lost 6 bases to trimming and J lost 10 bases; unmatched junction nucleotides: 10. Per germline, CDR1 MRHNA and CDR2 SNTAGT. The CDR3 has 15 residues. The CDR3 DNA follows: TGTGCCAGCAGCCAACTAGCGGGAGGACAGGGAGAGCAGTTCTTC. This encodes CASSQLAGGQGEQFF.

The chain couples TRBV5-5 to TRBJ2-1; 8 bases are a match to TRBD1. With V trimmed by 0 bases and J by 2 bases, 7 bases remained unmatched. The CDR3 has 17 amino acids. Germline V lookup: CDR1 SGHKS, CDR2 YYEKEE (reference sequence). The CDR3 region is CASSLVRAGGTYNEQFF. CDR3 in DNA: TGTGCCAGCAGCTTGGTCCGTGCAGGGGGCACCTACAATGAGCAGTTCTTC. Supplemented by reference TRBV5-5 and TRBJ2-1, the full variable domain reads DAGVTQSPTHLIKTRGQQVTLRCSPISGHKSVSWYQQVLGQGPQFIFQYYEKEERGRGNFPDRFSARQFPNYSSELNVNALLLGDSALYLCASSLVRAGGTYNEQFFGPGTRLTVL.

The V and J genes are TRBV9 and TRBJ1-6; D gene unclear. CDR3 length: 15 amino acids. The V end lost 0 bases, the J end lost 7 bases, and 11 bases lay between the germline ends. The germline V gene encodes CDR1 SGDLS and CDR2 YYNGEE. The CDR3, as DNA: TGTGCCAGCAGCGTAGGAGGGATGGAGAATTCACCCCTCCACTTT. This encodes CASSVGGMENSPLHF.

The CDR3 spells CASSVGPGVTYEQYF. Written as DNA, the CDR3 is TGTGCCAGCAGCGTAGGCCCGGGGGTTACCTACGAGCAGTACTTC. This chain uses TRBV5-6 with TRBJ2-7; D may be TRBD2 (6 bases). Germline CDR1 and CDR2: SGHDT and YYEEEE. V lost 4 bases to trimming and J lost 2 bases, with 16 bases between them. This CDR3 has 15 amino acids. Together with reference TRBV5-6 and TRBJ2-7, the CDR3 gives the full variable domain: DAGVTQSPTHLIKTRGQQVTLRCSPKSGHDTVSWYQQALGQGPQFIFQYYEEEERQRGNFPDRFSGHQFPNYSSELNVNALLLGDSALYLCASSVGPGVTYEQYFGPGTRLTVT.

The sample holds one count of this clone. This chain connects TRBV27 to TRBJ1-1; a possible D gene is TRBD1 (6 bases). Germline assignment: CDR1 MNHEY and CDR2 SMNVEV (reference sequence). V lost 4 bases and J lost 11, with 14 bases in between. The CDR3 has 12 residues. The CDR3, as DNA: TGTGCCAGCAGTTACCACGGGGGGGCGGCTTTCTTT. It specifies CASSYHGGAAFF.

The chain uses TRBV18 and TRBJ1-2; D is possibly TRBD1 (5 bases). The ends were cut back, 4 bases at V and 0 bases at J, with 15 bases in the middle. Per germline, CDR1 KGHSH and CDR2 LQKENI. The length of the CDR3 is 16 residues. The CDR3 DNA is TGTGCCAGCTCACAACAACCGGGACCTTCTAACTATGGCTACACCTTC. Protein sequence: CASSQQPGPSNYGYTF.

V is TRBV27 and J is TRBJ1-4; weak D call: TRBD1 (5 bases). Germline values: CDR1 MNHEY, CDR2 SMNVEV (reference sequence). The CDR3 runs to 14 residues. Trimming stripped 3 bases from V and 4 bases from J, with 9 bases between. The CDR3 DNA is TGTGCCAGCAGTTTCCAGGGATTTAATGAAAAACTGTTTTTT. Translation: CASSFQGFNEKLFF.

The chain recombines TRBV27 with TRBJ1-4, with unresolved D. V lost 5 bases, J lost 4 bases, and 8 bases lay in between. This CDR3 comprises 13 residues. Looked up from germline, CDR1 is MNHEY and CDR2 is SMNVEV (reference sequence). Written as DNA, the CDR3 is TGTGCCAGCAGTCCAGGTATTAATGAAAAACTGTTTTTT. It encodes CASSPGINEKLFF.

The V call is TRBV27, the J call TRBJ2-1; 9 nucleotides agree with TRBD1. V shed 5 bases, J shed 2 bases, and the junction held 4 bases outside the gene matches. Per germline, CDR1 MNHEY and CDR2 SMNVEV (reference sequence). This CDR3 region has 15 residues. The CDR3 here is CASSEQGAPYNEQFF. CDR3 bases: TGTGCCAGCAGTGAACAGGGGGCCCCCTACAATGAGCAGTTCTTC.

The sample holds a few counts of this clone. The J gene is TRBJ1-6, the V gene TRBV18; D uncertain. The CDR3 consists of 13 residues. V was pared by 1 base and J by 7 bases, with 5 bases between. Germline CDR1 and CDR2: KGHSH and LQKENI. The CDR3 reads CASSPLTNSPLHF. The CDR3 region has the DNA TGTGCCAGCTCACCACTAACAAATTCACCCCTCCACTTT. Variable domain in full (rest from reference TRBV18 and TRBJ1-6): NAGVMQNPRHLVRRRGQEARLRCSPMKGHSHVYWYRQLPEEGLKFMVYLQKENIIDESGMPKERFSAEFPKEGPSILRIQQVVRGDSAAYFCASSPLTNSPLHFGNGTRLTVT.

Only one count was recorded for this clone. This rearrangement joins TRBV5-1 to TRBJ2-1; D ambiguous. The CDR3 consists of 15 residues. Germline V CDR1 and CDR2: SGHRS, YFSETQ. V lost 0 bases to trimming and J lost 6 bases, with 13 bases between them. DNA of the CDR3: TGCGCCAGCAGCTTGGCCCCGACTGGAGTCAATGAGCAGTTCTTC. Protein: CASSLAPTGVNEQFF.

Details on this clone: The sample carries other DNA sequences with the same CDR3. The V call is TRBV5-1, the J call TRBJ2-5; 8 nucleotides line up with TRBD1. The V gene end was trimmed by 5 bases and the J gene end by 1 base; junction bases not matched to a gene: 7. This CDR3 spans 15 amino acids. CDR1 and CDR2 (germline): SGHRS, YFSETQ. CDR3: CASSSGTGPQETQYF. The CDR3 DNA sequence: TGCGCCAGCAGTTCCGGGACAGGACCCCAAGAGACCCAGTACTTC.

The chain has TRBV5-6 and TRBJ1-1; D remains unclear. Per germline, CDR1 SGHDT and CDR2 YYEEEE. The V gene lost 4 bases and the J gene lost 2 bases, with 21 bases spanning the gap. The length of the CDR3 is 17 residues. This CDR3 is CASSLHRTTRANTEAFF. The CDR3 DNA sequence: TGTGCCAGCAGCCTACACCGTACGACACGGGCAAACACTGAAGCTTTCTTT.

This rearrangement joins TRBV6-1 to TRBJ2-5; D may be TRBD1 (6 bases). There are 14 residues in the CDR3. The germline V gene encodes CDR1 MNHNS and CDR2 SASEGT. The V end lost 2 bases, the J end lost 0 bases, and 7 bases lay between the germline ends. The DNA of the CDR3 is TGTGCCAGCAGTGAAACAGGGTACCAAGAGACCCAGTACTTC. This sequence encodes CASSETGYQETQYF.

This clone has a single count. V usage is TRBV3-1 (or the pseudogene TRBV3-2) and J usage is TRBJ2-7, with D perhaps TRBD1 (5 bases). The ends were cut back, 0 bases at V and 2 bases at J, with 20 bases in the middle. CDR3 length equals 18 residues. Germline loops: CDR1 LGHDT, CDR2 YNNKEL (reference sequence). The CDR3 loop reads CASSQEQSFGAATYEQYF. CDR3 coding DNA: TGTGCCAGCAGCCAAGAGCAGTCCTTTGGGGCAGCGACCTACGAGCAGTACTTC.

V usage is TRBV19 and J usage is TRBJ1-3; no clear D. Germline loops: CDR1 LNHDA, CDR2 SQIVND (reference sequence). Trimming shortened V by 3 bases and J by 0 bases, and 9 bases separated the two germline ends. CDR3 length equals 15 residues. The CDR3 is CASSMGSNSGNTIYF. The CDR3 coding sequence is TGTGCCAGTAGTATGGGCAGTAACTCTGGAAACACCATATATTTT.

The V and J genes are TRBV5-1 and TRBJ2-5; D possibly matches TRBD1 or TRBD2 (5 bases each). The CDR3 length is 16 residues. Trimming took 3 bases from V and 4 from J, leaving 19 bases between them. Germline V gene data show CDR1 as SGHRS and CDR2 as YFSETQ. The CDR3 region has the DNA TGCGCCAGCAGCTGGGGGATCTTGGATGGTGGAGAGACCCAGTACTTC. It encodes CASSWGILDGGETQYF.

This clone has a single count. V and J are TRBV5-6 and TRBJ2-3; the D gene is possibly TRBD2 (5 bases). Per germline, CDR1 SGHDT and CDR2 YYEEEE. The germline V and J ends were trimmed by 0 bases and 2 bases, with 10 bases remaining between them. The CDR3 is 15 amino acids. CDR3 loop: CASSLERGSTDTQYF. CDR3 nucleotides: TGTGCCAGCAGCTTGGAGAGAGGGTCCACAGATACGCAGTATTTT.

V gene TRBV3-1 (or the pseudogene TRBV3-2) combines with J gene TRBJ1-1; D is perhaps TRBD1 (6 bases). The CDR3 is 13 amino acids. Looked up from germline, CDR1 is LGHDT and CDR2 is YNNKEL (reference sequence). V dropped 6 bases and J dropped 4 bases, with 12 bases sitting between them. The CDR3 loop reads CASRPRTATEAFF. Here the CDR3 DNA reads TGTGCCAGCAGACCTCGGACAGCCACTGAAGCTTTCTTT.